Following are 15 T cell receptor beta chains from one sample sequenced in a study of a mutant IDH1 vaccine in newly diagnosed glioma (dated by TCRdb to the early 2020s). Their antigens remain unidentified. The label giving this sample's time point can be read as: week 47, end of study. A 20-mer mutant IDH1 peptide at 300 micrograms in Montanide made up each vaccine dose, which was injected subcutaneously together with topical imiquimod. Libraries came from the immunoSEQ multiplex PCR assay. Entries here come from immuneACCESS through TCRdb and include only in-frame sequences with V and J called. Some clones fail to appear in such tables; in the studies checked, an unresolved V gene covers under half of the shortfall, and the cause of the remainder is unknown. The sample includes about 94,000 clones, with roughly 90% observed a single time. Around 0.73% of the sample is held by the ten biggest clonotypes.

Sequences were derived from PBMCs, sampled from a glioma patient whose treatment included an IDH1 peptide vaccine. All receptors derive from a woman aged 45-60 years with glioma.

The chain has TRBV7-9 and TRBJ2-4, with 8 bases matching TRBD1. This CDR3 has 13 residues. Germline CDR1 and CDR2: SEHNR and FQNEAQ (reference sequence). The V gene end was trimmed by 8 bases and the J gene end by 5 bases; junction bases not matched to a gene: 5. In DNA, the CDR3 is TGTGCCAGCCAACAGGGGGTTCAAAACATTCAGTACTTC. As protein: CASQQGVQNIQYF.

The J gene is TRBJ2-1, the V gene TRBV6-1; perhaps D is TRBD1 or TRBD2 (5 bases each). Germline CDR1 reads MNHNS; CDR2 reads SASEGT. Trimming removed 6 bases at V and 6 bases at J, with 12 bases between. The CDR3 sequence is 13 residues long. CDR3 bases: TGTGCCAGCAGAGGCCAGGGAGTCAATGAGCAGTTCTTC. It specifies CASRGQGVNEQFF.

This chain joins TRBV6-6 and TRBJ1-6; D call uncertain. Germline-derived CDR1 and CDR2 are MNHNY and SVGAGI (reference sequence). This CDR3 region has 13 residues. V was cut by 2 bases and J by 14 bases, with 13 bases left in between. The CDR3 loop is CASSYGQTKSLHF. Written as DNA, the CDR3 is TGTGCCAGCAGTTACGGGCAGACAAAATCCCTCCACTTT.

This CDR3 is CASSDRLAGAYEQYF. The CDR3 DNA reads TGCGCCAGCAGTGACCGACTAGCGGGGGCATACGAGCAGTACTTC. V usage is TRBV10-1 and J usage is TRBJ2-5; 12 bases align to TRBD2. Near its end, the DNA agrees better with TRBJ2-7, so the J call may be wrong. Germline values: CDR1 WNHNN, CDR2 SYGVQD (reference sequence). The CDR3 runs 15 residues.

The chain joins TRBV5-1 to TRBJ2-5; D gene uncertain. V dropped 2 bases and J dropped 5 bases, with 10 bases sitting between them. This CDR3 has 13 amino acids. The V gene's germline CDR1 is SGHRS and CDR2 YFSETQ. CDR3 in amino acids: CASSFPERETQYF. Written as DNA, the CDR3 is TGCGCCAGCAGCTTTCCTGAGCGCGAGACCCAGTACTTC.

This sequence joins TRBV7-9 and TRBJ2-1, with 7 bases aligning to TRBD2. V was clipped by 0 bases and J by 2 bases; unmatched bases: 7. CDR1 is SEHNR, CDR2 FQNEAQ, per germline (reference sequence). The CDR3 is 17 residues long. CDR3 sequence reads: CASSLAEGLAAYNEQFF. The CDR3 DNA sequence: TGTGCCAGCAGCTTAGCGGAAGGGCTAGCGGCCTACAATGAGCAGTTCTTC.

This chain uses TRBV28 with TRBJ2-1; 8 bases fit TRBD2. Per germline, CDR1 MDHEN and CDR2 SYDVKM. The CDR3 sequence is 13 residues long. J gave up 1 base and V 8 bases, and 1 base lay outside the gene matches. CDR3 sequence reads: CASREGSYNEQFF. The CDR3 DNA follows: TGTGCCAGCCGGGAGGGGTCCTACAATGAGCAGTTCTTC.

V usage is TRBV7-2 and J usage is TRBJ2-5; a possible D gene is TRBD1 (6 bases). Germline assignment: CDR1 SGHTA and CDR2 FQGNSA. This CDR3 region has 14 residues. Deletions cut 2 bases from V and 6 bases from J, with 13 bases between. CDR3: CASSLLLRGQTQYF. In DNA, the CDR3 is TGTGCCAGCAGCTTACTACTCAGGGGACAGACCCAGTACTTC.

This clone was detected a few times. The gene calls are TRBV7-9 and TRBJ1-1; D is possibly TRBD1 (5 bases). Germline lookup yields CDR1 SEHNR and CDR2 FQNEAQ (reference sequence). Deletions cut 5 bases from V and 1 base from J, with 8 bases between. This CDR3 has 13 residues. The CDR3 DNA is TGTGCCAGCAGCGCAACAGGGAACACTGAAGCTTTCTTT. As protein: CASSATGNTEAFF. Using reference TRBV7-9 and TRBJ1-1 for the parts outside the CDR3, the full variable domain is DTGVSQNPRHKITKRGQNVTFRCDPISEHNRLYWYRQTLGQGPEFLTYFQNEAQLEKSRLLSDRFSAERPKGSFSTLEIQRTEQGDSAMYLCASSATGNTEAFFGQGTRLTVV.

The DNA for the CDR3 is TGCAGTGCTGCCCGAGAGACGCAGTATTTT. Translation: CSAARETQYF. This rearrangement joins TRBV20-1 to TRBJ2-3; D ambiguous. CDR3 length equals 10 residues. Germline CDR1 DFQATT, CDR2 SNEGSKA (reference sequence). V was cut by 5 bases and J by 9 bases, with 9 bases left in between.

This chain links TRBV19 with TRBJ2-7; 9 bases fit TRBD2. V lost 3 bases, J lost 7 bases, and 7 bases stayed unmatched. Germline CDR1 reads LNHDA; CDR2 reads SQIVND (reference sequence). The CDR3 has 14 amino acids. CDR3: CASSISAGGEEQYF. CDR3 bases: TGTGCCAGTAGTATTTCAGCGGGAGGTGAAGAGCAGTACTTC.

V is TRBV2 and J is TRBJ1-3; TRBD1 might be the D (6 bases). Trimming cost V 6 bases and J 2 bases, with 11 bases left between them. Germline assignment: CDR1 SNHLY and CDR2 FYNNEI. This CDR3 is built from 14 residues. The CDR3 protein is CASSESGAGNTIYF. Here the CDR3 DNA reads TGTGCCAGCAGCGAATCAGGGGCTGGAAACACCATATATTTT. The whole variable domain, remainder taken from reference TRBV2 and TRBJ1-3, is EPEVTQTPSHQVTQMGQEVILRCVPISNHLYFYWYRQILGQKVEFLVSFYNNEISEKSEIFDDQFSVERPDGSNFTLKIRSTKLEDSAMYFCASSESGAGNTIYFGEGSWLTVV.

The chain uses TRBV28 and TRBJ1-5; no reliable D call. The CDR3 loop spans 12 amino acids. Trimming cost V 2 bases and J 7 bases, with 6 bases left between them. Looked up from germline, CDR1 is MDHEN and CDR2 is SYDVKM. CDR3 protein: CASSLLAQPQHF. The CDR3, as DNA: TGTGCCAGCAGTTTACTGGCCCAGCCCCAGCATTTT.

The CDR3 here is CASSWDRGGTGANVLTF. CDR3 nucleotide sequence: TGTGCCAGCAGTTGGGACAGGGGAGGCACTGGGGCCAACGTCCTGACTTTC. V gene TRBV28 combines with J gene TRBJ2-6; 10 bases map to TRBD1. Germline-derived CDR1 and CDR2 are MDHEN and SYDVKM. This CDR3 has 17 residues. V gave up 4 bases and J gave up 2 bases; unmatched junction bases: 5.

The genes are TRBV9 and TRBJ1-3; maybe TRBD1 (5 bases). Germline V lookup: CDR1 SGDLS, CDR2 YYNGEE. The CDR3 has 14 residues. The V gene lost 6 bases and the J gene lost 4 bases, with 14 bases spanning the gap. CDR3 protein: CASTQGDSGNTIYF. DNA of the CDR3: TGTGCCAGCACCCAAGGGGACTCGGGAAACACCATATATTTT.